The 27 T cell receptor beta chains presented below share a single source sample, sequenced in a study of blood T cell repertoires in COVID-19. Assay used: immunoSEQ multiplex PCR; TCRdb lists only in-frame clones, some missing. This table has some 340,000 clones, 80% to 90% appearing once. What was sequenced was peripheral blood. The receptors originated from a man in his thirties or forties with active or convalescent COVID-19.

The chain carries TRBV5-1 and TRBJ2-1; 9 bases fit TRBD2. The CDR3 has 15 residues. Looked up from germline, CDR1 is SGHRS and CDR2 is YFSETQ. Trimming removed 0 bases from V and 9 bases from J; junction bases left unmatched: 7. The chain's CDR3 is CASSLEAGGGIEQFF. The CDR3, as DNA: TGCGCCAGCAGCTTGGAAGCGGGGGGCGGCATTGAGCAGTTCTTC.

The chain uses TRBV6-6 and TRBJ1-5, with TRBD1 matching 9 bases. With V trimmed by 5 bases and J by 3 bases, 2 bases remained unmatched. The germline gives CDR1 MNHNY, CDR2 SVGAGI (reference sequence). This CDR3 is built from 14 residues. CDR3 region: CASSRTGDNQPQHF. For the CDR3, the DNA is TGTGCCAGCAGTCGGACAGGGGACAATCAGCCCCAGCATTTT.

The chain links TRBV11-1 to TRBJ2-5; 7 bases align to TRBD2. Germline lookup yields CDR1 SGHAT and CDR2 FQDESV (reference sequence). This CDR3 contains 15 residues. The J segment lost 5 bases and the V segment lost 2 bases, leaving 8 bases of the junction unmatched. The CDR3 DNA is TGTGCCAGCAGCTTACAGCGGGATATTTGGGAGACCCAGTACTTC. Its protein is CASSLQRDIWETQYF.

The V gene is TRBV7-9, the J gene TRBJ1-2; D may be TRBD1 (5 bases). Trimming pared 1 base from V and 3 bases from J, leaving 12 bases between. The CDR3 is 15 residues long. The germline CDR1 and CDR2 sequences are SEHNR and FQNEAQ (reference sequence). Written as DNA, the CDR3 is TGTGCCAGCAGCTTAGGTGCAGGGTTAGACTATGGCTACACCTTC. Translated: CASSLGAGLDYGYTF.

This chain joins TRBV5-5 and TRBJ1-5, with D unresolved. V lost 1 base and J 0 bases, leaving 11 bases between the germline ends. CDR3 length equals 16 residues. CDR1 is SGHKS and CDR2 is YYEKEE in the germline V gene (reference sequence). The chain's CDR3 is CASSLLPTDSNQPQHF. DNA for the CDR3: TGTGCCAGCAGCTTGCTCCCCACAGATAGCAATCAGCCCCAGCATTTT. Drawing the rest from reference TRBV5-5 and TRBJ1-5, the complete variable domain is DAGVTQSPTHLIKTRGQQVTLRCSPISGHKSVSWYQQVLGQGPQFIFQYYEKEERGRGNFPDRFSARQFPNYSSELNVNALLLGDSALYLCASSLLPTDSNQPQHFGDGTRLSIL.

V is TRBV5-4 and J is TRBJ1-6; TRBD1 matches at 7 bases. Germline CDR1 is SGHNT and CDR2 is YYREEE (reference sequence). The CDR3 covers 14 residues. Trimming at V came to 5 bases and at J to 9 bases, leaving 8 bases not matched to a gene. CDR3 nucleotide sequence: TGTGCCAGCAGTTCAGGGGGGCTGGGTTCACCCCTCCACTTT. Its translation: CASSSGGLGSPLHF.

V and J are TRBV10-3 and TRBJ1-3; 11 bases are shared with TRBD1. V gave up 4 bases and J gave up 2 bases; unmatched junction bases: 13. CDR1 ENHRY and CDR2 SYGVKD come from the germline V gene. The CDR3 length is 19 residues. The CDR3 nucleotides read TGTGCCATCAGTGGGATGTTTATTGGACAGGGGGCACCTGGAAACACCATATATTTT. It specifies CAISGMFIGQGAPGNTIYF.

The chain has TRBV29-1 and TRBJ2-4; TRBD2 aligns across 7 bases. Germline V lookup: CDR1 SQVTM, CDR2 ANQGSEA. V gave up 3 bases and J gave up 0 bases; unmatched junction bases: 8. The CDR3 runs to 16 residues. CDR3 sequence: CSVDVRGGIAKNIQYF. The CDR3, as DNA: TGCAGCGTTGACGTTCGCGGGGGTATAGCCAAAAACATTCAGTACTTC.

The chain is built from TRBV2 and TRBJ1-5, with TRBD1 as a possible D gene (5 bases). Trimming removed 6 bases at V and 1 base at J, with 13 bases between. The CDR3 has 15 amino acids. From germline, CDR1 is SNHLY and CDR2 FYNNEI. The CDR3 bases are TGTGCCAGCAGGCAGGGTCCTGGGAGCAATCAGCCCCAGCATTTT. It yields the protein CASRQGPGSNQPQHF.

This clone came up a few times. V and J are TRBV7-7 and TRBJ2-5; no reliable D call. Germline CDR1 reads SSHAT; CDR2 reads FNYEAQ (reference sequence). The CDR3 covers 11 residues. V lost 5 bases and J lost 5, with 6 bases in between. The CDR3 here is CASSIGETQYF. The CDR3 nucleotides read TGTGCCAGCAGCATCGGGGAGACCCAGTACTTC. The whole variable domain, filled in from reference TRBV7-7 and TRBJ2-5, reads GAGVSQSPRYKVTKRGQDVTLRCDPISSHATLYWYQQALGQGPEFLTYFNYEAQPDKSGLPSDRFSAERPEGSISTLTIQRTEQRDSAMYRCASSIGETQYFGPGTRLLVL.

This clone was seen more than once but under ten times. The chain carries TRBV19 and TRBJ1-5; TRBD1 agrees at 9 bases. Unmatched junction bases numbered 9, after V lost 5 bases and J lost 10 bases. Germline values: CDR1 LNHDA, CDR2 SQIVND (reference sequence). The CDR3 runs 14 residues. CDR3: CASSPWDREQPQHF. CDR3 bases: TGTGCCAGTAGTCCCTGGGACAGGGAACAACCCCAGCATTTT.

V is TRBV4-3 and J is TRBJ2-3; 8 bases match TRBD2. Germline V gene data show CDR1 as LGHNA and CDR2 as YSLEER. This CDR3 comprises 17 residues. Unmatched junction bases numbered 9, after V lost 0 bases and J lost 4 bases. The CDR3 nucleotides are TGCGCCAGCAGCCAAGAATCGGCCAGCGGGGGTTCAGATACGCAGTATTTT. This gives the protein CASSQESASGGSDTQYF.

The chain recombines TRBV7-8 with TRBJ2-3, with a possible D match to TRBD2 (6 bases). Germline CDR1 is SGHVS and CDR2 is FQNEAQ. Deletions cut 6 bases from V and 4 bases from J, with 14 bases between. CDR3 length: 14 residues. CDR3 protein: CASRTRLGPDTQYF. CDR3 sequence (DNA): TGTGCCAGCAGGACTAGACTAGGTCCAGATACGCAGTATTTT. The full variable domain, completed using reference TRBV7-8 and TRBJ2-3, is GAGVSQSPRYKVAKRGQDVALRCDPISGHVSLFWYQQALGQGPEFLTYFQNEAQLDKSGLPSDRFFAERPEGSVSTLKIQRTQQEDSAVYLCASRTRLGPDTQYFGPGTRLTVL.

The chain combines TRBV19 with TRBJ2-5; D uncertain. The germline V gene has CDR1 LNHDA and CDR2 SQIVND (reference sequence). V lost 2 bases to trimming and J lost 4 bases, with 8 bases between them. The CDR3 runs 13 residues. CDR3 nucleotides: TGTGCCAGTAGTATATCTAGTCTAGAGACCCAGTACTTC. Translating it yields CASSISSLETQYF.

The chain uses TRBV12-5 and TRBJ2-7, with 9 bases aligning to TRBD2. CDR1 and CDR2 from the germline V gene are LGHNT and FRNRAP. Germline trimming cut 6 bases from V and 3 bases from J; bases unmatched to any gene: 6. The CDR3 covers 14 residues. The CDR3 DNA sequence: TGTGCTAGTGGCCCTAGCGGGAACTTCTACGAGCAGTACTTC. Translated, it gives CASGPSGNFYEQYF.

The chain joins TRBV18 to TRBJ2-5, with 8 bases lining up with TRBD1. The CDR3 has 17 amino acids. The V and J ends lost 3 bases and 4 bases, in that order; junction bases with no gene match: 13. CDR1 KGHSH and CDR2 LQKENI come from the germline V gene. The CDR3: CASSPGIRTGSRETQYF. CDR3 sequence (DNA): TGTGCCAGCTCACCGGGAATTAGGACAGGGAGTAGAGAGACCCAGTACTTC.

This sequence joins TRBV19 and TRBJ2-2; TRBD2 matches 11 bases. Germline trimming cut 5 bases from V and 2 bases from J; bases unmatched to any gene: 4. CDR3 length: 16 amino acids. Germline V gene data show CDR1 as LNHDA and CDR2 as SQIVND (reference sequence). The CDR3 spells CASSLLAGVNTGELFF. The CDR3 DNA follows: TGTGCCAGTAGTTTACTAGCGGGAGTAAACACCGGGGAGCTGTTTTTT.

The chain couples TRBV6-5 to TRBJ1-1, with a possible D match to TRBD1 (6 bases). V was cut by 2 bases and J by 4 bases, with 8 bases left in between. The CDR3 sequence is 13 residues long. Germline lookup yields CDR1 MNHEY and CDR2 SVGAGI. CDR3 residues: CASSYGDTTEAFF. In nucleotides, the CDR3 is TGTGCCAGCAGTTACGGGGACACCACTGAAGCTTTCTTT.

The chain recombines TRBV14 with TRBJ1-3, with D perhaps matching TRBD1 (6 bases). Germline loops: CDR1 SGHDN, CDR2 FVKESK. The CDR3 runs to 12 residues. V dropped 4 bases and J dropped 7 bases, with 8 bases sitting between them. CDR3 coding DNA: TGTGCCAGCAGCCGGGGGCTTAACACCATATATTTT. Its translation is CASSRGLNTIYF.

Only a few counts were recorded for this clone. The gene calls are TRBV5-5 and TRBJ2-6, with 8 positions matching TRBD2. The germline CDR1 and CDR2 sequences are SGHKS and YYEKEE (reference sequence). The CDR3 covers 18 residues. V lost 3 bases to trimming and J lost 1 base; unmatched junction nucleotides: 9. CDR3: CASSWGGLAFSGANVLTF. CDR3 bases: TGTGCCAGCAGCTGGGGAGGACTAGCCTTTTCTGGGGCCAACGTCCTGACTTTC.

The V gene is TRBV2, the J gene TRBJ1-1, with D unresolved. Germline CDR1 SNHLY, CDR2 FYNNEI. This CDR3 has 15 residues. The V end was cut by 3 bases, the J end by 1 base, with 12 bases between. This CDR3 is CASSEADKSNTEAFF. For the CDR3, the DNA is TGTGCCAGCAGTGAGGCAGATAAATCGAACACTGAAGCTTTCTTT.

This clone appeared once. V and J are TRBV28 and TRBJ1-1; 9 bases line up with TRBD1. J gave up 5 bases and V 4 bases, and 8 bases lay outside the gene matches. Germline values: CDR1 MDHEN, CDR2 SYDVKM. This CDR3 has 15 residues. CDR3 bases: TGTGCCAGCAGTTCAGCCTGGACAGGGGATACTGAAGCTTTCTTT. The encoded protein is CASSSAWTGDTEAFF.

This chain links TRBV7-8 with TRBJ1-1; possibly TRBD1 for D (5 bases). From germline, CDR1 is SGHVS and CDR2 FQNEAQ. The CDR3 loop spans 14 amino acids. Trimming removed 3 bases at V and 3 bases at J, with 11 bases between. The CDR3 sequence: CASSLNGGDTEAFF. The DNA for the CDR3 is TGTGCCAGCAGCTTGAACGGGGGGGACACTGAAGCTTTCTTT.

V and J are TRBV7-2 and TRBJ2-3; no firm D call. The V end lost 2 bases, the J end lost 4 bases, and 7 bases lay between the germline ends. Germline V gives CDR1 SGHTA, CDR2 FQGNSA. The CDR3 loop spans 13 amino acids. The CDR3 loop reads CASSLLSADTQYF. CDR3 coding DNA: TGTGCCAGCAGCTTACTCTCCGCAGATACGCAGTATTTT. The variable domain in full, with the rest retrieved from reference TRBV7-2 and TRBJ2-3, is GAGVSQSPSNKVTEKGKDVELRCDPISGHTALYWYRQSLGQGLEFLIYFQGNSAPDKSGLPSDRFSAERTGGSVSTLTIQRTQQEDSAVYLCASSLLSADTQYFGPGTRLTVL.

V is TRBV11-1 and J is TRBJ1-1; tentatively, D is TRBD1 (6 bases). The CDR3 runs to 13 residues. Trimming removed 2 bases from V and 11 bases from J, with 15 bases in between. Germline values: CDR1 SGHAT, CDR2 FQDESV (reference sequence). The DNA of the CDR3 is TGTGCCAGCAGCTTACCAATGCCTGGACAGGCTTTCTTT. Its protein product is CASSLPMPGQAFF.

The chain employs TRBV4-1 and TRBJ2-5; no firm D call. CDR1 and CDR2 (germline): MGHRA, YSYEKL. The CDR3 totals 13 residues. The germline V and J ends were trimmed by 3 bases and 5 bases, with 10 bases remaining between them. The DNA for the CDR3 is TGCGCCAGCAGCCACGAACAATTTGAGACCCAGTACTTC. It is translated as CASSHEQFETQYF.

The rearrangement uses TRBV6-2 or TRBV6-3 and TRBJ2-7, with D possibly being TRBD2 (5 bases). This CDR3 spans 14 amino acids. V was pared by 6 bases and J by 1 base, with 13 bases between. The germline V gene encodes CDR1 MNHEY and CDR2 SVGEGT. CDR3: CASSKLRGSYEQYF. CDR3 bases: TGTGCCAGCAGCAAGCTTCGCGGGTCCTACGAGCAGTACTTC.